The next 23 T cell receptor beta chains were all read from a single sample in a study of blood T cell repertoires in COVID-19. Profiling relied on immunoSEQ multiplex PCR, and the TCRdb table lists in-frame clones only, not all of them. The sample holds approximately 300,000 clones; around 89% are singletons and the top ten take 6.3%. Sequenced input: peripheral blood. Receptors originate from a woman aged 45-65 years with COVID-19, enrolled during active disease.

This clone was seen only a few times. The gene calls are TRBV6-1 and TRBJ1-6; no firm D call. Germline V lookup: CDR1 MNHNS, CDR2 SASEGT. Trimming removed 2 bases at V and 7 bases at J, with 12 bases between. This CDR3 is 15 amino acids long. CDR3 nucleotides: TGTGCCAGCAGTGAACGAGCAGGTTTGAATTCACCCCTCCACTTT. It specifies CASSERAGLNSPLHF.

This sequence joins TRBV5-4 and TRBJ2-1, with D uncertain. V gave up 0 bases and J gave up 4 bases, with 11 bases separating them. The CDR3 contains 15 residues. The germline gives CDR1 SGHNT, CDR2 YYREEE (reference sequence). CDR3 sequence (DNA): TGTGCCAGCAGCTTGGGCGGAAACCTATACAATGAGCAGTTCTTC. It yields the protein CASSLGGNLYNEQFF.

The chain combines TRBV5-1 with TRBJ2-7, with 11 bases lining up with TRBD2. Germline V gene lookup returns CDR1 SGHRS and CDR2 YFSETQ. The junction had 9 bases not matched to a gene; V was cut back by 6 bases and J by 7 bases. The CDR3 sequence is 14 residues long. CDR3 bases: TGCGCCAGCACCACGACTAGCGGGAAAATGGAGCAGTACTTC. It translates to CASTTTSGKMEQYF.

The chain joins TRBV9 to TRBJ2-5; TRBD2 agrees at 8 bases. V was clipped by 0 bases and J by 4 bases; unmatched bases: 5. The CDR3 spans 15 residues. Germline loops: CDR1 SGDLS, CDR2 YYNGEE. Written as DNA, the CDR3 is TGTGCCAGCAGCGTAGGCCCGGGAGGGACAGAGACCCAGTACTTC. Protein product: CASSVGPGGTETQYF. Drawing the rest from reference TRBV9 and TRBJ2-5, the complete variable domain is DSGVTQTPKHLITATGQRVTLRCSPRSGDLSVYWYQQSLDQGLQFLIQYYNGEERAKGNILERFSAQQFPDLHSELNLSSLELGDSALYFCASSVGPGGTETQYFGPGTRLLVL.

This clone appeared a single time. V usage is TRBV6-1 and J usage is TRBJ2-7; possible D gene TRBD1, 6 bases. V gave up 1 base and J gave up 4 bases, with 8 bases separating them. The V gene's germline CDR1 is MNHNS and CDR2 SASEGT. The CDR3 contains 13 residues. CDR3 loop: CASSEVGGYEQYF. CDR3 DNA sequence: TGTGCCAGCAGTGAAGTAGGGGGATACGAGCAGTACTTC.

The chain couples TRBV5-4 to TRBJ2-1, with 7 positions matching TRBD2. The length of the CDR3 is 14 residues. The junction had 6 bases not matched to a gene; V was cut back by 1 base and J by 8 bases. Germline CDR1 SGHNT, CDR2 YYREEE (reference sequence). The CDR3 DNA is TGTGCCAGCAGCTTGATGTTTCGGGAGGATGAGCAGTTCTTC. It encodes CASSLMFREDEQFF. Drawing the rest from reference TRBV5-4 and TRBJ2-1, the complete variable domain is ETGVTQSPTHLIKTRGQQVTLRCSSQSGHNTVSWYQQALGQGPQFIFQYYREEENGRGNFPPRFSGLQFPNYSSELNVNALELDDSALYLCASSLMFREDEQFFGPGTRLTVL.

The chain uses TRBV15 and TRBJ1-5; 9 nucleotides match TRBD1. Germline CDR1 and CDR2: LNHNV and YYDKDF (reference sequence). J lost 4 bases, V lost 0 bases, and 4 bases had no gene match. The CDR3 has 16 amino acids. CDR3: CATSRDRTGENQPQHF. The CDR3 bases are TGTGCCACCAGCAGAGACCGGACAGGGGAGAATCAGCCCCAGCATTTT.

The chain uses TRBV11-3 and TRBJ2-3; 10 positions agree with TRBD2. Germline trimming cut 3 bases from V and 3 bases from J; bases unmatched to any gene: 6. The CDR3 totals 16 residues. CDR1 and CDR2 from the germline V gene are SGHNT and YENEEA. CDR3 region: CASSFLAGVSTDTQYF. The CDR3 DNA sequence: TGTGCCAGCAGCTTCCTAGCGGGAGTAAGTACAGATACGCAGTATTTT. Full variable domain (remainder filled in from reference TRBV11-3 and TRBJ2-3): EAGVVQSPRYKIIEKKQPVAFWCNPISGHNTLYWYLQNLGQGPELLIRYENEEAVDDSQLPKDRFSAERLKGVDSTLKIQPAELGDSAVYLCASSFLAGVSTDTQYFGPGTRLTVL.

Only a few counts were recorded for this clone. The chain carries TRBV30 and TRBJ2-3; 13 bases align to TRBD2. V lost 4 bases and J lost 3; bases outside the gene matches: 7. This CDR3 has 16 amino acids. Germline CDR1 is GTSNPN and CDR2 is SVGIG (reference sequence). The CDR3 is CAWTRTSGRRTDTQYF. The CDR3 DNA follows: TGTGCCTGGACTAGGACTAGCGGGAGAAGAACAGATACGCAGTATTTT.

This clone was counted ten times or more. The chain is built from TRBV30 and TRBJ1-2; TRBD1 is a possible D gene (6 bases). Germline V gene sequence: CDR1 GTSNPN, CDR2 SVGIG (reference sequence). V dropped 8 bases and J dropped 6 bases, with 19 bases sitting between them. This CDR3 has 13 residues. Written as DNA, the CDR3 is TGTGCCCGGACTTTGTACAGGGATGATGGCTACACCTTC. This translates into CARTLYRDDGYTF.

A word on this clone: At the DNA level, this CDR3 is encoded by other sequences in the same sample as well. V usage is TRBV18 and J usage is TRBJ1-1, with 9 bases aligning to TRBD1. The CDR3 is 15 residues long. Looked up from germline, CDR1 is KGHSH and CDR2 is LQKENI. V was clipped by 6 bases and J by 1 base; unmatched bases: 6. In nucleotides, the CDR3 is TGTGCCAGCTCGCCAAGGACAGGGGAGAACACTGAAGCTTTCTTT. This encodes CASSPRTGENTEAFF.

The V call is TRBV7-2, the J call TRBJ2-2; TRBD2 is a possible D gene (5 bases). Trimming shortened V by 4 bases and J by 4 bases, and 16 bases separated the two germline ends. CDR3 length equals 16 residues. CDR1 and CDR2 from the germline V gene are SGHTA and FQGNSA. The DNA for the CDR3 is TGTGCCAGCAGCTCCATGAGGGTCGGAAGCACCGGGGAGCTGTTTTTT. Its translation is CASSSMRVGSTGELFF. The entire variable domain, with the rest obtained from reference TRBV7-2 and TRBJ2-2, is as follows: GAGVSQSPSNKVTEKGKDVELRCDPISGHTALYWYRQSLGQGLEFLIYFQGNSAPDKSGLPSDRFSAERTGGSVSTLTIQRTQQEDSAVYLCASSSMRVGSTGELFFGEGSRLTVL.

The V gene is TRBV6-7, the J gene TRBJ2-7, with a tentative D call TRBD2 (6 bases). TRBV6-7 is sorted into the ORF group, with uncertain function. V lost 0 bases and J 6 bases, leaving 9 bases between the germline ends. The CDR3 loop spans 13 amino acids. The CDR3 DNA follows: TGTGCCAGCAGTTACTCTTCCGGGGGCGAGCAGTACTTC. As protein: CASSYSSGGEQYF.

The J gene is TRBJ2-3, the V gene TRBV6-6, with D perhaps TRBD2 (5 bases). V was cut by 2 bases and J by 1 base, with 10 bases left in between. Germline V gene sequence: CDR1 MNHNY, CDR2 SVGAGI (reference sequence). This CDR3 region has 15 residues. The CDR3 sequence: CASSYGSSGTDTQYF. In nucleotides, the CDR3 is TGTGCCAGCAGTTACGGGAGCTCGGGCACAGATACGCAGTATTTT.

The chain recombines TRBV7-2 with TRBJ1-5; tentatively, D is TRBD1 (6 bases). The CDR3 length is 14 residues. V lost 4 bases and J 3 bases, leaving 10 bases between the germline ends. The germline CDR1 and CDR2 sequences are SGHTA and FQGNSA. CDR3 coding DNA: TGTGCCAGCAGCTACGGACAGCCCAATCAGCCCCAGCATTTT. It translates to CASSYGQPNQPQHF.

CDR3 nucleotides: TGTGCCTGGAGTGCCCTGGAGGGACAGGCGTCTCAGCCCCAGCATTTT. Protein sequence: CAWSALEGQASQPQHF. The rearrangement uses TRBV30 and TRBJ1-5, with TRBD1 matching over 8 bases. Germline V gives CDR1 GTSNPN, CDR2 SVGIG (reference sequence). The CDR3 contains 16 residues. With 1 base clipped from V and 6 bases from J, the junction kept 11 bases outside the gene matches.

This chain's CDR3 is CASSPTGTGGLREQFF. DNA of the CDR3: TGTGCCAGCAGCCCGACCGGGACAGGGGGTTTGAGAGAGCAGTTCTTC. The chain carries TRBV3-1 (or the pseudogene TRBV3-2) and TRBJ2-1; TRBD1 matches at 11 bases. The V and J ends lost 4 bases and 10 bases, in that order; junction bases with no gene match: 12. The germline V gene encodes CDR1 LGHDT and CDR2 YNNKEL (reference sequence). The CDR3 length is 16 residues.

V usage is TRBV6-5 and J usage is TRBJ1-1; possible D gene TRBD1, 5 bases. CDR3 length equals 15 residues. V lost 6 bases and J lost 1, with 15 bases in between. CDR1 is MNHEY, CDR2 SVGAGI, per germline. As DNA, the CDR3 is TGTGCCAGCAGGGGGTGGGGCGGAAAGAACACTGAAGCTTTCTTT. Protein product: CASRGWGGKNTEAFF.

This clone was observed a handful of times. This sequence joins TRBV5-1 and TRBJ2-7; 10 bases line up with TRBD2. With V trimmed by 0 bases and J by 3 bases, 6 bases remained unmatched. Germline V lookup: CDR1 SGHRS, CDR2 YFSETQ. The CDR3 length is 16 residues. CDR3 DNA sequence: TGCGCCAGCAGCTTGGCACTAGCGGGAACTCTCTACGAGCAGTACTTC. Its translation is CASSLALAGTLYEQYF.

The chain joins TRBV7-9 to TRBJ2-5; 8 bases are shared with TRBD1. J was trimmed by 4 bases and V by 6 bases; bases with no gene match: 7. Germline lookup yields CDR1 SEHNR and CDR2 FQNEAQ (reference sequence). This CDR3 is 14 amino acids long. Here the CDR3 reads CASREGQVGETQYF. DNA of the CDR3: TGTGCCAGCAGGGAGGGACAGGTAGGAGAGACCCAGTACTTC.

This chain uses TRBV18 with TRBJ2-3; tentatively, D is TRBD1 (6 bases). Germline V CDR1 and CDR2: KGHSH, LQKENI. The CDR3 runs 16 residues. V shed 3 bases and J shed 3 bases, with 16 bases lying between them. The chain's CDR3 is CASSPLGETGTDTQYF. In DNA, the CDR3 is TGTGCCAGCTCACCGCTAGGGGAGACAGGAACAGATACGCAGTATTTT.

The J gene is TRBJ2-3, the V gene TRBV6-1, with 7 positions matching TRBD2. This CDR3 contains 16 residues. CDR1 and CDR2 from the germline V gene are MNHNS and SASEGT. Trimming at V came to 4 bases and at J to 0 bases, leaving 7 bases not matched to a gene. The CDR3 sequence: CASSVTSVASTDTQYF. The CDR3 DNA follows: TGTGCCAGCAGTGTTACTAGCGTTGCTAGCACAGATACGCAGTATTTT.

The chain uses TRBV19 and TRBJ1-6, with 7 bases aligning to TRBD1. Germline V gene sequence: CDR1 LNHDA, CDR2 SQIVND (reference sequence). This CDR3 has 15 amino acids. With 7 bases clipped from V and 6 bases from J, the junction kept 9 bases outside the gene matches. Here the CDR3 DNA reads TGTGCCAGTACGGAGGGGACAGTACTTAATTCACCCCTCCACTTT. Amino acid sequence: CASTEGTVLNSPLHF.